These T cell receptor beta chains were read from a single sample in a study of chemoradiotherapy in HPV16-positive cancers. The assay was immunoSEQ multiplex PCR, and TCRdb's table has in-frame clones only and misses some. The sample yields approximately 2,400 clones, approximately 90% seen once. The sample here was tumor tissue, taken from a patient who underwent chemoradiotherapy. The origin of the receptors is a human donor with HPV-associated anogenital cancer. Both conserved end residues are trimmed from each CDR3. Fields, in order: V gene, CDR3 length, J gene, CDR3 protein.

>TRBV5-1|12|TRBJ2-7
ASSRDPPRDEQY
>TRBV19|13|TRBJ1-2
ASSPGQGAIYGYT
>TRBV7-2|14|TRBJ2-3
ASSLDAGQVTDTQY
>TRBV28|11|TRBJ1-2
ASKWPANYGYT
>TRBV5-5|13|TRBJ2-1
ASSLERGSYNEQF
>TRBV20-1|9|TRBJ2-7
SALGGSEQY
>TRBV4-2|13|TRBJ2-7
ASSQEWTVAYEQY
>TRBV23-1|12|TRBJ1-1
ASSHSHGDTEAF
>TRBV2|12|TRBJ2-5
ASGLGLVRETQY
>TRBV7-8|11|TRBJ1-5
ASSRLSNQPQH
>TRBV5-1|14|TRBJ2-7
ASSSRPGTSSNPQY
>TRBV28|11|TRBJ2-3
ASSLASRDTQY
>TRBV2|11|TRBJ1-2
ASSEGFSYGYT
>TRBV13|13|TRBJ2-7
ASSARQGNSYEQY
>TRBV5-1|14|TRBJ2-7
ASSLTGTVSSYEQY
>TRBV7-2|12|TRBJ2-1
ASSRAAGDNEQF
>TRBV2|12|TRBJ1-5
ASSDVMGEQPQH
>TRBV19|12|TRBJ1-2
ASSWARSNYGYT
>TRBV7-6|12|-
ASSLEEGSYEQY
>TRBV18|12|TRBJ2-5
ASSPGTRGETQY
>TRBV6-1|12|TRBJ1-5
ANSASGGNQPQH
>TRBV5-4|14|TRBJ2-5
ASSLKGSGRGETQY
>TRBV18|14|TRBJ2-7
ASSPPERTAVDEQY
>TRBV29-1|9|TRBJ1-2
SVWTGEGYT
>TRBV20-1|8|TRBJ1-2
SASPGGYT
>TRBV7-8|13|TRBJ2-3
ASSLAGPHEDTQY
>TRBV27|11|TRBJ2-4
ASRKGSENIQY